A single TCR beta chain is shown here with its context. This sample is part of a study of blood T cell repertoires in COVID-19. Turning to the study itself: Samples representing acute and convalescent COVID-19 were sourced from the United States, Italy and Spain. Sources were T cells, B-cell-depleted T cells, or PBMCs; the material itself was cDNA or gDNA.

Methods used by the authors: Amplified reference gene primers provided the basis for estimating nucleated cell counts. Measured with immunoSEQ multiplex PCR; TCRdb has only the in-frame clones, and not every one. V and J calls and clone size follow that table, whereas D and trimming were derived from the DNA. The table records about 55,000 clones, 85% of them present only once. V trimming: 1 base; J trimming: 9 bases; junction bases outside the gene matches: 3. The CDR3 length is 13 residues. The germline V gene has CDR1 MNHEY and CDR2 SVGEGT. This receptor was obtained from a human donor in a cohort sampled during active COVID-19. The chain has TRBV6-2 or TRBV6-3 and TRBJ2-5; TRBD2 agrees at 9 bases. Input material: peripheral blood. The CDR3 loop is CASSYLAGVPQYF. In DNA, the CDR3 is TGTGCCAGCAGTTACTTAGCGGGAGTCCCCCAGTACTTC.